These T cell receptor beta chains were read from a single sample in a study of T cells in Graves' hyperthyroidism and ophthalmopathy. TCRdb processed the multiplex PCR reads anew with MiXCR; each CDR3 protein has one entry. The sample carries over 650,000 distinct CDR3 sequences, about a sixth recorded once. The sequenced sample consisted of blood. The receptor set was obtained from a man between 18 and 35 years old with Graves' hyperthyroidism. Both conserved end residues are part of each CDR3. The D gene is left open where the match is weak. Where a row states a size, it is once, few, many or the class of an expanded clone; other rows omit it.

v_gene	abundance	j_gene	d_gene	len	CDR3nt	CDR3aa
TRBV11-2	many	TRBJ1-1	-	14	TGTGCCAGCAGCTTCACAGGTCTGAACACTGAAGCTTTCTTT	CASSFTGLNTEAFF
TRBV28	many	TRBJ2-2	-	18	TGTGCCAGCAGTATAACAGAGGGGTACGGGGGGCACACCGGGGAGCTGTTTTTT	CASSITEGYGGHTGELFF
TRBV9	-	TRBJ1-2	-	15	TGTGCCAGCAGCGTAGGATTCGGGGGCGCATATGGCTACACCTTC	CASSVGFGGAYGYTF
TRBV19	-	TRBJ1-2	-	12	TGTGCCAGTAGAGAGGGCCGGCGGGGCTACACCTTC	CASREGRRGYTF
TRBV28	many	TRBJ1-1	-	14	TGTGCCAGCAGTTGGACAGCGATTAACACTGAAGCTTTCTTT	CASSWTAINTEAFF
TRBV11-2	-	TRBJ2-3	-	18	TGTGCCAGCAGCTTAGATGGGGGTCGGAGTAGTATCACAGATACGCAGTATTTT	CASSLDGGRSSITDTQYF
TRBV12-3/TRBV12-4	many	TRBJ1-5	-	13	TGTGCCAGCTCCTTGGGACTCGATCAGCCCCAGCATTTT	CASSLGLDQPQHF
TRBV30	-	TRBJ2-1	-	19	TGTGCCTGGAGCCGACTGATAAGTACTTCAAGGCGCTCCTACAATGAGCAGTTCTTC	CAWSRLISTSRRSYNEQFF
TRBV6-1	-	TRBJ2-6	TRBD1	17	TGTGCCAGCAGTGCCGGGACAGGGGGTCGCCGGGCCAACGTCCTGACTTTC	CASSAGTGGRRANVLTF
TRBV28	-	TRBJ2-7	-	14	TGTGCCAGCAGTTTAAGAGGGGTCTACTACGAGCAGTACTTC	CASSLRGVYYEQYF
TRBV9	few	TRBJ2-5	-	16	TGTGCCAGCAGCGTAGAGAGGGGGGCGGAACAAGAGACCCAGTACTTC	CASSVERGAEQETQYF
TRBV2	-	TRBJ1-1	-	15	TGTGCCAGCAGTGAATACTCTGACATAAACACTGAAGCTTTCTTT	CASSEYSDINTEAFF
TRBV7-9	many	TRBJ1-2	-	14	TGTGCCAGCACCACACAGGGCCTCAACTATGGCTACACCTTC	CASTTQGLNYGYTF
TRBV5-6	-	TRBJ2-1	TRBD1	17	TGTGCCAGCAGCCCATCACAGGGGGCGAGATACCACAATGAGCAGTTCTTC	CASSPSQGARYHNEQFF
TRBV6-1	few	TRBJ1-5	TRBD1	14	TGTGCCAGCAGTCCGACAGGGTGGGGAAAGCCCCAGCATTTT	CASSPTGWGKPQHF
TRBV2	many	TRBJ2-7	-	15	TGTGCCAGCAGTGTATCACAGTTTCCTTCCTACGAGCAGTACTTC	CASSVSQFPSYEQYF
TRBV20-1	few	TRBJ2-3	-	17	TGCAGTGCAAATCACCTTTGGACTATGACCTACACAGATACGCAGTATTTT	CSANHLWTMTYTDTQYF
TRBV27	-	TRBJ2-7	-	16	TGTGCCAGCAGTCTACTGTCGACGCGCTGGGACTACGAGCAGTACTTC	CASSLLSTRWDYEQYF
TRBV12-5	few	TRBJ2-5	-	15	TGTGCTAGTGGCCGCCCCAGCGCAGGGTGGGAGACCCAGTACTTC	CASGRPSAGWETQYF
TRBV20-1	-	TRBJ2-6	-	14	TGCAGTGCCCGGGGCCTCTCTGGGGCCAACGTCCTGACTTTC	CSARGLSGANVLTF
TRBV15	-	TRBJ1-1	-	15	TGTGCCACCAGCAGGGACCTCGACTTGGGGACTGAAGCTTTCTTT	CATSRDLDLGTEAFF
TRBV28	many	TRBJ1-6	-	16	TGTGCCAGCACCACACCCATGGGGGTGGCAAATTCACCCCTCCACTTT	CASTTPMGVANSPLHF
TRBV7-2	-	TRBJ2-3	-	17	TGTGCCAGCAGGCATGGGGTTCCGGGACTTAGCACAGATACGCAGTATTTT	CASRHGVPGLSTDTQYF
TRBV11-1	few	TRBJ2-7	TRBD1	15	TGTGCCAGCAGCTTAGGCCGGGACAGGGTTTACGAGCAGTACTTC	CASSLGRDRVYEQYF
TRBV11-2	many	TRBJ2-7	TRBD1	15	TGTGCCAGCAGCCCCCTGGCAGGGGGATACCACGAGCAGTACTTC	CASSPLAGGYHEQYF
TRBV11-2	-	TRBJ2-3	-	15	TGTGCCAGCAGCCCGATCAGGGGGCGGGGGGGGACGCAGTATTTT	CASSPIRGRGGTQYF
TRBV6-2/TRBV6-3	few	TRBJ2-1	-	18	TGTGCCAGCAGTTACTCATCCCTGTCGGGTAACTCCTACAATGAGCAGTTCTTC	CASSYSSLSGNSYNEQFF
TRBV29-1	few	TRBJ2-2	-	14	TGCAGCGCCTCAGACGGATCGAACACCGGGGAGCTGTTTTTT	CSASDGSNTGELFF
TRBV6-1	-	TRBJ1-1	TRBD1	13	TGTGCCAGCAATCTACAGGGGGCAGGTGAAGCTTTCTTT	CASNLQGAGEAFF
TRBV28	many	TRBJ2-7	-	13	TGTGCCAGCAGGCGCGGGCGGGATTACGAGCAGTACTTC	CASRRGRDYEQYF
TRBV7-2	many	TRBJ1-1	-	13	TGTGCCAGCAGCCTGACCGGGGAGCCTGAAGCTTTCTTT	CASSLTGEPEAFF
TRBV3-1	-	TRBJ2-5	-	14	TGTGCCAGCAGCCACCCGGGACTTAAAGAGACCCAGTACTTC	CASSHPGLKETQYF
TRBV19	-	TRBJ2-5	-	14	TGTGCCAGTAGCACCCTTGGCGGACAAGAGACCCAGTACTTC	CASSTLGGQETQYF
TRBV2	many	TRBJ2-7	-	13	TGTGCCAGTACGGGCCCTAGCTCCTACGAGCAGTACTTC	CASTGPSSYEQYF
TRBV6-2/TRBV6-3	many	TRBJ1-1	-	13	TGTGCCAGCAGTTACCTTGGGAACACTGAAGCTTTCTTT	CASSYLGNTEAFF
TRBV19	-	TRBJ2-1	-	14	TGTGCCAGTAGTTTGGCTAGTCTACGGAATGAGCAGTTCTTC	CASSLASLRNEQFF
TRBV9	few	TRBJ1-2	-	14	TGTGCCAGCAGCGTAGCTACCAGCTCTGGTGGCTACACCTTC	CASSVATSSGGYTF
TRBV11-2	-	TRBJ1-6	-	15	TGTGCCAGCAGCTTAGTCCCGGCGGGTTATTCACCCCTCCACTTT	CASSLVPAGYSPLHF
TRBV12-3/TRBV12-4	many	TRBJ2-7	-	12	TGTGCCAGCAGTACCAGGGTCAGCGAGCAGTACTTC	CASSTRVSEQYF
TRBV20-1	-	TRBJ2-1	TRBD2	20	TGCAGTGCTAGGGCAAGACAGGGCCCGAAGCCGCTAGCGGGAGTGGATGAGCAGTTCTTC	CSARARQGPKPLAGVDEQFF
TRBV6-2/TRBV6-3	-	TRBJ1-3	-	15	TGTGCCACCCGACGGTGGGGGACGGACGGAAACACCATATATTTT	CATRRWGTDGNTIYF
TRBV7-6	few	TRBJ2-4	TRBD1	17	TGTGCCAGCAGCTTAGGTGGGACAGGGGAGCCCAAAAACATTCAGTACTTC	CASSLGGTGEPKNIQYF
TRBV28	-	TRBJ1-2	TRBD1	14	TGTGCCAGCAGTCCCACGAACAGGGGGCTCGGCTACACCTTC	CASSPTNRGLGYTF
TRBV28	many	TRBJ2-5	-	14	TGTGCCAGCAGTTTATCTAGAAAGAGCCAGACCCAGTACTTC	CASSLSRKSQTQYF
TRBV29-1	few	TRBJ1-3	-	14	TGCAGCGTAGCTACAGGGAATGCTGGAAACACCATATATTTT	CSVATGNAGNTIYF
TRBV9	few	TRBJ2-3	TRBD2	16	TGTGCCAGCAGCGTAACAGGCGGGGGATCCACAGATACGCAGTATTTT	CASSVTGGGSTDTQYF
TRBV20-1	many	TRBJ2-1	-	15	TGCAGTGCTAGAGGGGCGGGGAGCTCCTACAATGAGCAGTTCTTC	CSARGAGSSYNEQFF
TRBV4-3	once	TRBJ2-5	-	14	TGCGCCAGCAGCCGTACAGGGTCTCAAGAGGTCCAGTACTTC	CASSRTGSQEVQYF
TRBV6-2/TRBV6-3	many	TRBJ1-2	-	14	TGTGCCAGCAAACAAGACGGGGGAGACTATGGCTACACCTTC	CASKQDGGDYGYTF
TRBV7-2	many	TRBJ2-3	TRBD1	16	TGTGCCAGCAGCTTAGATGGGACAGGGTCGTTAGATACGCAGTATTTT	CASSLDGTGSLDTQYF
TRBV6-1	few	TRBJ2-7	TRBD2	13	TGTGCCAGCACCCCCGGGGGGGACTACGAGCAGTACTTC	CASTPGGDYEQYF
TRBV30	many	TRBJ1-4	-	14	TGTGCCTGCTCGGGGGCCTCAACTAATGAAAAACTGTTTTTT	CACSGASTNEKLFF
TRBV12-3/TRBV12-4	many	TRBJ1-2	-	15	TGTGCCAGCAGCCCACTGGGACGGCAAGACTATGGCTACACCTTC	CASSPLGRQDYGYTF
TRBV19	-	TRBJ2-7	TRBD1	14	TGTGCCAGTAGCCTCCGGGACAGGGGGCTCGAGCAGTACTTC	CASSLRDRGLEQYF